A selection of T cell receptor beta chains follows, all from one sample in a study of cytomegalovirus exposure and HLA in healthy donors. The data were produced by immunoSEQ multiplex PCR, yet TCRdb's version contains in-frame clones alone and is incomplete. This sample has some 190,000 clones, with roughly four fifths found just once. Sequencing was carried out using PBMCs. These TCRs come from a woman in her twenties or thirties in good health and CMV-seropositive. Each CDR3 is given with its conserved first and last residue. Each record gives: clone size, V gene, J gene, D gene, CDR3 protein, CDR3 DNA. The D gene is left open where the match is weak. Expanded clones get a size class; other rows say once, few or many, or leave the size out.

abundance: .
v_gene: TRBV5-8
j_gene: TRBJ2-5
d_gene: TRBD2
CDR3aa: CASRFLAGGLQETQYF
CDR3nt: TGTGCCAGCAGATTTCTAGCGGGAGGGCTACAAGAGACCCAGTACTTC

abundance: .
v_gene: TRBV11-2
j_gene: TRBJ2-5
d_gene: .
CDR3aa: CAITLGASLQETQYF
CDR3nt: TGTGCCATCACTCTGGGGGCCAGCCTTCAAGAGACCCAGTACTTC

abundance: .
v_gene: TRBV7-2
j_gene: TRBJ2-5
d_gene: .
CDR3aa: CASSPGGLRRETQYF
CDR3nt: TGTGCCAGCAGCCCAGGGGGACTCCGCAGGGAGACCCAGTACTTC

abundance: .
v_gene: TRBV11-3
j_gene: TRBJ2-3
d_gene: .
CDR3aa: CASSSYTDTQYF
CDR3nt: TGTGCCAGCAGCTCCTACACAGATACGCAGTATTTT

abundance: once
v_gene: TRBV19
j_gene: TRBJ2-7
d_gene: TRBD2
CDR3aa: CASSMSLAGSEQYF
CDR3nt: TGTGCCAGTAGTATGAGTCTAGCGGGAAGCGAGCAGTACTTC

abundance: .
v_gene: TRBV27
j_gene: TRBJ2-6
d_gene: .
CDR3aa: CASSLKYRVGANVLTF
CDR3nt: TGTGCCAGCAGCCTCAAGTACAGGGTTGGGGCCAACGTCCTGACTTTC

abundance: .
v_gene: TRBV4-2
j_gene: TRBJ1-5
d_gene: .
CDR3aa: CASSPRRDSNQPQHF
CDR3nt: TGTGCCAGCAGCCCCCGGAGGGACAGCAATCAGCCCCAGCATTTT

abundance: few
v_gene: TRBV19
j_gene: TRBJ2-3
d_gene: .
CDR3aa: CASSQGTDTQYF
CDR3nt: TGTGCCAGTTCGCAGGGGACAGATACGCAGTATTTT

abundance: .
v_gene: TRBV19
j_gene: TRBJ2-3
d_gene: TRBD2
CDR3aa: CASSILAGSDTQYF
CDR3nt: TGTGCCAGTAGTATACTAGCGGGATCCGATACGCAGTATTTT

abundance: .
v_gene: TRBV25-1
j_gene: TRBJ1-4
d_gene: .
CDR3aa: CASTLGVPNEKLFF
CDR3nt: TGTGCCAGCACCCTCGGGGTTCCTAATGAAAAACTGTTTTTT

abundance: .
v_gene: TRBV2
j_gene: TRBJ2-7
d_gene: TRBD2
CDR3aa: CASSEARREYSYEQYF
CDR3nt: TGTGCCAGCAGTGAAGCGCGGCGGGAGTACTCTTACGAGCAGTACTTC

abundance: once
v_gene: TRBV6-1
j_gene: TRBJ2-3
d_gene: .
CDR3aa: CASSEGTGRGSDTQYF
CDR3nt: TGTGCCAGCAGTGAAGGTACAGGGAGGGGTTCAGATACGCAGTATTTT

abundance: .
v_gene: TRBV6-5
j_gene: TRBJ2-2
d_gene: .
CDR3aa: CASSYSNRETTGELFF
CDR3nt: TGTGCCAGCAGTTACTCGAACAGGGAGACCACCGGGGAGCTGTTTTTT

abundance: .
v_gene: TRBV27
j_gene: TRBJ1-1
d_gene: .
CDR3aa: CASSAPSQGPLSEAFF
CDR3nt: TGTGCCAGCAGTGCACCGTCTCAGGGGCCCCTCTCTGAAGCTTTCTTT

abundance: once
v_gene: TRBV5-1
j_gene: TRBJ1-1
d_gene: TRBD1
CDR3aa: CASSLGGPTEAFF
CDR3nt: TGCGCCAGCAGCCTAGGGGGCCCCACTGAAGCTTTCTTT

abundance: few
v_gene: TRBV5-1
j_gene: TRBJ2-6
d_gene: .
CDR3aa: CASTPQAGSGANVLTF
CDR3nt: TGCGCCAGCACCCCCCAGGCTGGTTCCGGGGCCAACGTCCTGACTTTC

abundance: few
v_gene: TRBV14
j_gene: TRBJ2-1
d_gene: TRBD2
CDR3aa: CASSHAAGLAIPNEQFF
CDR3nt: TGTGCCAGCAGCCACGCCGCTGGACTAGCGATTCCTAATGAGCAGTTCTTC

abundance: .
v_gene: TRBV7-2
j_gene: TRBJ1-4
d_gene: .
CDR3aa: CASNLAGERNEKLFF
CDR3nt: TGTGCCAGCAACTTAGCCGGGGAAAGGAATGAAAAACTGTTTTTT

abundance: .
v_gene: TRBV10-3
j_gene: TRBJ1-2
d_gene: TRBD1
CDR3aa: CAIRLTGGNYGYTF
CDR3nt: TGTGCCATCAGACTAACAGGGGGCAACTATGGCTACACCTTC

abundance: once
v_gene: TRBV28
j_gene: TRBJ2-7
d_gene: TRBD2
CDR3aa: CASSAPSGPYEQYF
CDR3nt: TGTGCCAGCAGTGCCCCTAGCGGACCCTACGAGCAGTACTTC

abundance: .
v_gene: TRBV2
j_gene: TRBJ1-1
d_gene: .
CDR3aa: CASSADRNTEAFF
CDR3nt: TGTGCCAGCAGTGCTGATAGGAACACTGAAGCTTTCTTT

abundance: .
v_gene: TRBV18
j_gene: TRBJ2-7
d_gene: TRBD1
CDR3aa: CASSPRDSYEQYF
CDR3nt: TGTGCCAGCTCACCCCGGGACAGCTACGAGCAGTACTTC

abundance: .
v_gene: TRBV19
j_gene: TRBJ2-2
d_gene: TRBD1
CDR3aa: CATSQGAGTGELFF
CDR3nt: TGTGCCACCTCCCAGGGGGCAGGGACCGGGGAGCTGTTTTTT

abundance: .
v_gene: TRBV5-1
j_gene: TRBJ2-1
d_gene: .
CDR3aa: CASSPDSYNEQFF
CDR3nt: TGCGCCAGCAGCCCGGACTCATACAATGAGCAGTTCTTC

abundance: .
v_gene: TRBV21-1
j_gene: TRBJ2-5
d_gene: .
CDR3aa: CASSKAFRGARAQYF
CDR3nt: TGTGCCAGCAGCAAAGCGTTCAGGGGGGCAAGGGCCCAGTACTTC

abundance: .
v_gene: TRBV6-5
j_gene: TRBJ2-3
d_gene: .
CDR3aa: CASSPLPTDTQYF
CDR3nt: TGTGCCAGCAGTCCTCTTCCCACAGATACGCAGTATTTT

abundance: .
v_gene: TRBV18
j_gene: TRBJ2-2
d_gene: .
CDR3aa: CASSPVSTGELFF
CDR3nt: TGTGCCAGCTCACCAGTGAGCACCGGGGAGCTGTTTTTT

abundance: .
v_gene: TRBV2
j_gene: TRBJ1-2
d_gene: .
CDR3aa: CASRPQRGTKDGYTF
CDR3nt: TGTGCCAGCCGACCCCAAAGAGGGACAAAGGATGGCTACACCTTC

abundance: few
v_gene: TRBV2
j_gene: TRBJ2-7
d_gene: TRBD2
CDR3aa: CASSTSGRANEQYF
CDR3nt: TGTGCCAGCAGTACGAGCGGGAGGGCTAACGAGCAGTACTTC

abundance: .
v_gene: TRBV5-6
j_gene: TRBJ2-7
d_gene: .
CDR3aa: CASSSGHPYEQYF
CDR3nt: TGTGCCAGCAGCTCGGGACACCCCTACGAGCAGTACTTC

abundance: .
v_gene: TRBV6-6
j_gene: TRBJ1-1
d_gene: TRBD1
CDR3aa: CASTRTGGYTEAFF
CDR3nt: TGTGCCAGCACCCGGACAGGGGGATACACTGAAGCTTTCTTT

abundance: few
v_gene: TRBV28
j_gene: TRBJ1-2
d_gene: TRBD1
CDR3aa: CASSPPHGTGGFGYTF
CDR3nt: TGTGCCAGCAGTCCCCCGCACGGGACAGGGGGTTTTGGCTACACCTTC

abundance: .
v_gene: TRBV5-4
j_gene: TRBJ1-2
d_gene: TRBD1
CDR3aa: CASNSPSGTGSGYTF
CDR3nt: TGTGCCAGCAACTCTCCCTCCGGGACAGGGAGCGGCTACACCTTC

abundance: .
v_gene: TRBV2
j_gene: TRBJ1-1
d_gene: .
CDR3aa: CASSFTEMNTEAFF
CDR3nt: TGTGCCAGCAGTTTTACGGAGATGAACACTGAAGCTTTCTTT

abundance: .
v_gene: TRBV19
j_gene: TRBJ1-5
d_gene: .
CDR3aa: CASTPRGVRQPQHF
CDR3nt: TGTGCCAGTACCCCCAGGGGAGTACGTCAGCCCCAGCATTTT

abundance: .
v_gene: TRBV27
j_gene: TRBJ1-5
d_gene: .
CDR3aa: CASSWIGGAQPQHF
CDR3nt: TGTGCCAGCAGTTGGATTGGAGGGGCTCAGCCCCAGCATTTT

abundance: once
v_gene: TRBV5-4
j_gene: TRBJ2-1
d_gene: TRBD2
CDR3aa: CASSLERGRDEQFF
CDR3nt: TGTGCCAGCAGCTTGGAGCGGGGGCGGGATGAGCAGTTCTTC

abundance: .
v_gene: TRBV27
j_gene: TRBJ2-7
d_gene: .
CDR3aa: CASSLGASYEQYF
CDR3nt: TGTGCCAGCAGTTTAGGGGCTAGCTACGAGCAGTACTTC

abundance: .
v_gene: TRBV2
j_gene: TRBJ1-5
d_gene: TRBD1
CDR3aa: CASSPGGSGNQPQHF
CDR3nt: TGTGCCAGCAGTCCAGGGGGATCGGGCAATCAGCCCCAGCATTTT

abundance: .
v_gene: TRBV29-1
j_gene: TRBJ2-7
d_gene: TRBD1
CDR3aa: CSGGTGIREQYF
CDR3nt: TGCAGCGGCGGGACAGGGATCAGGGAGCAGTACTTC

abundance: .
v_gene: TRBV27
j_gene: TRBJ2-7
d_gene: TRBD2
CDR3aa: CASSPQGLAGCEQYF
CDR3nt: TGTGCCAGCAGCCCACAGGGACTAGCGGGATGCGAGCAGTACTTC

abundance: once
v_gene: TRBV29-1
j_gene: TRBJ2-5
d_gene: .
CDR3aa: CSVESYQETQYF
CDR3nt: TGCAGCGTTGAGAGCTACCAAGAGACCCAGTACTTC

abundance: few
v_gene: TRBV30
j_gene: TRBJ2-7
d_gene: .
CDR3aa: CAWSPRSSGTYEQYF
CDR3nt: TGTGCCTGGAGTCCCCGGAGTAGCGGTACCTACGAGCAGTACTTC

abundance: .
v_gene: TRBV28
j_gene: TRBJ2-7
d_gene: .
CDR3aa: CASSSYQSYEQYF
CDR3nt: TGTGCCAGCAGTTCCTACCAATCCTACGAGCAGTACTTC